This passage covers 16 T cell receptor beta chains from one sample sequenced in a study of T cell responses to AZD1222 COVID-19 vaccine. Using immunoSEQ multiplex PCR, the repertoire was profiled, and TCRdb retains in-frame clones only, with some absent. The sample records more than 100,000 clones, more than 85% being singletons. The specimen was peripheral blood, collected on day 0 of AZD1222 vaccination. The receptors shown here come from an adult in good health.

The chain recombines TRBV11-2 with TRBJ1-4; D is unclear. Germline CDR1 is SGHAT and CDR2 is FQNNGV. Trimming left V 5 bases short and J 4 bases short, with 11 bases between. This CDR3 contains 14 residues. The CDR3 loop is CASSPDLYNEKLFF. CDR3 nucleotides: TGTGCCAGCAGCCCCGACCTATATAATGAAAAACTGTTTTTT. The full variable domain, with the rest looked up from reference TRBV11-2 and TRBJ1-4, is EAGVAQSPRYKIIEKRQSVAFWCNPISGHATLYWYQQILGQGPKLLIQFQNNGVVDDSQLPKDRFSAERLKGVDSTLKIQPAKLEDSAVYLCASSPDLYNEKLFFGSGTQLSVL.

The chain has TRBV24-1 and TRBJ2-2; TRBD2 aligns across 9 bases. The V gene end was trimmed by 4 bases and the J gene end by 3 bases; junction bases not matched to a gene: 8. Germline CDR1 KGHDR, CDR2 SFDVKD. The CDR3 has 17 amino acids. Written as DNA, the CDR3 is TGTGCCACCAGTGACAATACAGCGGGGGGTCACACCGGGGAGCTGTTTTTT. Its translation is CATSDNTAGGHTGELFF.

This chain links TRBV24-1 with TRBJ2-1, with TRBD2 matching over 11 bases. CDR3 length equals 19 residues. CDR1 is KGHDR, CDR2 SFDVKD, per germline. V was clipped by 1 base and J by 0 bases; unmatched bases: 7. The CDR3 nucleotides read TGTGCCACCAGTGATTTAACGACTAGCGGGAACAGCTCCTACAATGAGCAGTTCTTC. Translating it yields CATSDLTTSGNSSYNEQFF.

The chain carries TRBV11-2 and TRBJ2-5; 9 nucleotides align to TRBD2. The CDR3 contains 16 residues. J was trimmed by 3 bases and V by 1 base; bases with no gene match: 6. Germline V gene sequence: CDR1 SGHAT, CDR2 FQNNGV. CDR3 DNA sequence: TGTGCCAGCAGCTTAGTTCGGAGCGGGGGGAAAGAGACCCAGTACTTC. Translated, it gives CASSLVRSGGKETQYF.

The rearrangement uses TRBV5-6 and TRBJ2-3; D is unclear. The CDR3 totals 13 residues. Germline CDR1 and CDR2: SGHDT and YYEEEE. The V and J ends lost 1 base and 1 base respectively, with 4 bases between them. CDR3 bases: TGTGCCAGCAGCTTGCTAGGCACAGATACGCAGTATTTT. Translation gives CASSLLGTDTQYF.

CDR3 residues: CASSKGSYNSPLHF. Written as DNA, the CDR3 is TGCGCCAGCAGTAAGGGCTCCTATAATTCACCCCTCCACTTT. The chain couples TRBV10-2 to TRBJ1-6, with no clear D. The CDR3 is made up of 14 amino acids. The V end lost 5 bases, the J end lost 0 bases, and 5 bases lay between the germline ends. CDR1 and CDR2 (germline): WSHSY, SAAADI.

V and J are TRBV7-9 and TRBJ2-3, with 9 bases that match TRBD2. The length of the CDR3 is 19 residues. Germline trimming cut 5 bases from V and 2 bases from J; bases unmatched to any gene: 17. Germline V gives CDR1 SEHNR, CDR2 FQNEAQ (reference sequence). CDR3 region: CASSQILRLAELSTDTQYF. CDR3 nucleotides: TGTGCCAGCAGCCAAATATTAAGACTAGCGGAGCTTTCCACAGATACGCAGTATTTT.

The chain uses TRBV4-1 and TRBJ1-6, with 7 bases identical to TRBD1. V lost 4 bases and J lost 5; bases outside the gene matches: 5. The CDR3 spans 15 residues. CDR1 and CDR2 from the germline V gene are MGHRA and YSYEKL. The CDR3 nucleotides read TGCGCCAGCAGCCTCGGACAGGAAGATAATTCACCCCTCCACTTT. Translated: CASSLGQEDNSPLHF.

The CDR3 DNA is TGTGCCAGCAGCTTATCGGAACCGGGGCCGGAGAATGAAGCTTTCTTT. Translation gives CASSLSEPGPENEAFF. This sequence joins TRBV13 and TRBJ1-1; a possible D gene is TRBD1 (5 bases). The germline CDR1 and CDR2 sequences are PRHDT and FYEKMQ (reference sequence). CDR3 length: 16 amino acids. Trimming shortened V by 2 bases and J by 7 bases, and 20 bases separated the two germline ends.

This chain links TRBV11-1 with TRBJ2-2; D remains unclear. The V gene lost 0 bases and the J gene lost 5 bases, with 7 bases spanning the gap. CDR3 length equals 14 residues. Germline values: CDR1 SGHAT, CDR2 FQDESV (reference sequence). CDR3: CASSLAGYTGELFF. CDR3 DNA sequence: TGTGCCAGCAGCTTAGCAGGGTATACCGGGGAGCTGTTTTTT.

The chain combines TRBV11-2 with TRBJ1-4; unclear D gene. CDR1 SGHAT and CDR2 FQNNGV come from the germline V gene. This CDR3 is built from 13 residues. The V and J ends lost 2 bases and 5 bases respectively, with 6 bases between them. The DNA of the CDR3 is TGTGCCAGCAGCTTAAGAGGGAATGAAAAACTGTTTTTT. It yields the protein CASSLRGNEKLFF.

The chain recombines TRBV4-3 with TRBJ1-5; D is unclear. The V and J ends lost 0 bases and 8 bases respectively, with 8 bases between them. In germline, CDR1 is LGHNA, CDR2 YSLEER. The CDR3 has 13 residues. In DNA form, the CDR3 reads TGCGCCAGCAGCCAAGACAGTACCGAGCCCCAGCATTTT. This encodes CASSQDSTEPQHF.

This rearrangement joins TRBV7-8 to TRBJ1-3; no clear D. The length of the CDR3 is 15 residues. The germline V and J ends were trimmed by 5 bases and 0 bases, with 11 bases remaining between them. Germline CDR1 SGHVS, CDR2 FQNEAQ. In DNA form, the CDR3 reads TGTGCCAGCAGCCGGGCGCTAAGCTCTGGAAACACCATATATTTT. As protein: CASSRALSSGNTIYF.

The chain is built from TRBV2 and TRBJ2-2; the D gene is possibly TRBD1 (6 bases). The CDR3 runs 15 residues. V lost 5 bases and J lost 0, with 10 bases in between. Per the germline V gene, CDR1 is SNHLY and CDR2 is FYNNEI. The CDR3 bases are TGTGCCAGCAGTTTACAGGGTGCGAACACCGGGGAGCTGTTTTTT. Residues: CASSLQGANTGELFF.

V gene TRBV11-2 combines with J gene TRBJ2-6; no firm D call. The CDR3 loop spans 15 amino acids. V was trimmed by 7 bases and J by 0 bases, leaving 10 bases between them. Germline CDR1 reads SGHAT; CDR2 reads FQNNGV. The CDR3 nucleotides read TGTGCCAGCATCCAACCCCACTCTGGGGCCAACGTCCTGACTTTC. Translating gives CASIQPHSGANVLTF.

The chain has TRBV10-2 and TRBJ1-3; 12 bases align to TRBD1. V gave up 10 bases and J gave up 4 bases; unmatched junction bases: 8. CDR1 and CDR2 from the germline V gene are WSHSY and SAAADI. The CDR3 is 15 amino acids. The DNA of the CDR3 is TGCGCCACTTCCGGGACAGGGGGCTCAGGAAACACCATATATTTT. Protein: CATSGTGGSGNTIYF.